The 21 T cell receptor beta chains below all came from one sample that was sequenced in a study of shared clonotypes between healthy human individuals. CD8 cells regarded as naive lacked CD45RO, were positively chosen for CCR7, and omitted terminally differentiated effector memory CD45RA+ cells. Sequencing was performed with immunoSEQ multiplex PCR; in TCRdb, only in-frame clones are kept and a portion is missing. The sample has roughly 2 million clones, approximately 94% seen once; the top ten hold roughly 1%. The sequencing sample was made of naive CD8+ T cells sorted from blood. The receptors shown here come from a man younger than 30 in good health.

This chain connects TRBV27 to TRBJ2-3, with 10 positions matching TRBD2. The CDR3 contains 17 residues. Trimming cost V 3 bases and J 4 bases; bases outside gene matches: 10. CDR1 is MNHEY, CDR2 SMNVEV, per germline (reference sequence). In DNA, the CDR3 is TGTGCCAGCAGTTTGGTTAGCGGGAGGTCCCCCCCAGATACGCAGTATTTT. Translation: CASSLVSGRSPPDTQYF.

The J gene is TRBJ2-7, the V gene TRBV10-1, with 9 bases lining up with TRBD1. CDR1 and CDR2 (germline): WNHNN, SYGVQD (reference sequence). The trim removed 2 bases at V and 2 bases at J, leaving 13 bases unmatched. CDR3 length equals 18 residues. CDR3 sequence (DNA): TGCGCCAGCAGTGAGCTTCTTCTTGGGACAGGGATCCCCTACGAGCAGTACTTC. It translates to CASSELLLGTGIPYEQYF.

The V call is TRBV11-2, the J call TRBJ2-5, with D maybe TRBD1 (6 bases). This CDR3 contains 13 residues. The V end was cut by 6 bases, the J end by 5 bases, with 13 bases between. Germline CDR1 is SGHAT and CDR2 is FQNNGV. CDR3 coding DNA: TGTGCCAGCAGGCTATATAGGGGGGAGACCCAGTACTTC. Residues: CASRLYRGETQYF.

This chain uses TRBV11-2 with TRBJ1-4, with D unclear. V was pared by 5 bases and J by 8 bases, with 18 bases between. Germline CDR1 and CDR2: SGHAT and FQNNGV. The CDR3 consists of 15 residues. The DNA for the CDR3 is TGTGCCAGCAGCCCAGAGGTGTTTTCAGAAGAAAAACTGTTTTTT. Protein product: CASSPEVFSEEKLFF.

The genes are TRBV6-5 and TRBJ2-2, with D perhaps matching TRBD1 or TRBD2 (5 bases each). Per germline, CDR1 MNHEY and CDR2 SVGAGI. The CDR3 loop spans 15 amino acids. Trimming took 6 bases from V and 4 from J, leaving 15 bases between them. CDR3 nucleotides: TGTGCCAGCAGGGTAGGGAGTACAGGCACCGGGGAGCTGTTTTTT. The encoded protein is CASRVGSTGTGELFF.

A remark on this clone: Distinct nucleotide sequences in the sample also encode this CDR3. The V call is TRBV4-1, the J call TRBJ2-7, with 8 bases that match TRBD2. The length of the CDR3 is 13 residues. Germline CDR1 reads MGHRA; CDR2 reads YSYEKL. Germline trimming cut 3 bases from V and 4 bases from J; bases unmatched to any gene: 2. The chain's CDR3 is CASSQGLDYEQYF. CDR3 bases: TGCGCCAGCAGCCAGGGACTAGATTACGAGCAGTACTTC.

The rearrangement links TRBV28 to TRBJ2-3; possibly TRBD2 for D (7 bases). Trimming cost V 1 base and J 0 bases, with 11 bases left between them. Per germline, CDR1 MDHEN and CDR2 SYDVKM. This CDR3 comprises 16 residues. CDR3 coding DNA: TGTGCCAGCAGTTTATCGGGGGGCCCGAGCACAGATACGCAGTATTTT. Its protein is CASSLSGGPSTDTQYF.

The chain has TRBV10-3 and TRBJ2-7; possibly TRBD1 or TRBD2 for D (5 bases each). Germline values: CDR1 ENHRY, CDR2 SYGVKD. The CDR3 has 15 residues. V was trimmed by 3 bases and J by 3 bases, leaving 15 bases between them. The CDR3 region has the DNA TGTGCCATCAGTGATCCCGCGGGTGGGGGCTACGAGCAGTACTTC. This encodes CAISDPAGGGYEQYF.

This clone appeared a single time. The chain uses TRBV14 and TRBJ2-5; D call uncertain. This CDR3 is 15 amino acids long. CDR1 is SGHDN, CDR2 FVKESK, per germline. V dropped 5 bases and J dropped 1 base, with 14 bases sitting between them. The DNA of the CDR3 is TGTGCCAGCAGCTCACGTCGACACTTCCAAGAGACCCAGTACTTC. It codes for CASSSRRHFQETQYF.

The chain couples TRBV13 to TRBJ2-5; 8 positions match TRBD1. Losses at the gene ends were 4 bases for V and 5 bases for J; bases not matched to a gene: 6. CDR1 is PRHDT and CDR2 is FYEKMQ in the germline V gene (reference sequence). The CDR3 sequence is 14 residues long. CDR3 protein: CASSSPGGEETQYF. CDR3 DNA: TGTGCCAGCAGCTCACCAGGGGGCGAGGAGACCCAGTACTTC.

The V call is TRBV28, the J call TRBJ2-7; no clear D gene. The CDR3 contains 14 residues. Per the germline V gene, CDR1 is MDHEN and CDR2 is SYDVKM. The V end was cut by 3 bases, the J end by 3 bases, with 12 bases between. DNA of the CDR3: TGTGCCAGCAGTTTTTCGCAGAGCTACTACGAGCAGTACTTC. Translated: CASSFSQSYYEQYF.

V gene TRBV18 combines with J gene TRBJ2-6; no clear D gene. CDR1 is KGHSH and CDR2 is LQKENI in the germline V gene. The CDR3 runs 18 residues. V shed 5 bases and J shed 0 bases, with 17 bases lying between them. CDR3 coding DNA: TGTGCCAGCTCATTTGGGCCTGAACGGGTCTCTGGGGCCAACGTCCTGACTTTC. This translates into CASSFGPERVSGANVLTF.

The chain employs TRBV9 and TRBJ2-3, with D perhaps matching TRBD1 or TRBD2 (5 bases each). This CDR3 has 16 amino acids. V was pared by 3 bases and J by 2 bases, with 16 bases between. Germline V gene data show CDR1 as SGDLS and CDR2 as YYNGEE. The CDR3 coding sequence is TGTGCCAGCAGCGACGACGAGGGACCTTACACAGATACGCAGTATTTT. Its translation is CASSDDEGPYTDTQYF.

The chain recombines TRBV28 with TRBJ2-7; D is unclear. The CDR3 spans 14 residues. Per germline, CDR1 MDHEN and CDR2 SYDVKM. V lost 5 bases to trimming and J lost 1 base, with 12 bases between them. CDR3 in amino acids: CASSRLGESYEQYF. The DNA for the CDR3 is TGTGCCAGCAGTCGGCTTGGGGAATCCTACGAGCAGTACTTC.

On this clone: Other nucleotide sequences from this sample produce the same CDR3. The V and J genes are TRBV6-6 and TRBJ2-1; D tentatively fits TRBD1 or TRBD2 (5 bases each). The CDR3 totals 11 residues. CDR1 is MNHNY, CDR2 SVGAGI, per germline (reference sequence). V was pared by 8 bases and J by 6 bases, with 8 bases between. CDR3 in amino acids: CASSGGNEQFF. Here the CDR3 DNA reads TGTGCCAGCTCTGGGGGCAATGAGCAGTTCTTC.

Note on this clone: The same CDR3 can be traced to other DNA sequences in this sample. The CDR3 DNA reads TGTGCCAGCAGCCCTCGGACAGTCTACAATGAGCAGTTCTTC. Its protein product is CASSPRTVYNEQFF. This chain connects TRBV6-5 to TRBJ2-1; D might be TRBD1 (6 bases). There are 14 residues in the CDR3. The germline V gene has CDR1 MNHEY and CDR2 SVGAGI. V lost 6 bases to trimming and J lost 3 bases, with 12 bases between them.

This chain connects TRBV9 to TRBJ2-5; the D is unclear. Germline assignment: CDR1 SGDLS and CDR2 YYNGEE. This CDR3 contains 14 residues. Trimming shortened V by 0 bases and J by 2 bases, and 8 bases separated the two germline ends. DNA of the CDR3: TGTGCCAGCAGCGTAGTTGGGATTCAAGAGACCCAGTACTTC. Its translation is CASSVVGIQETQYF.

Worth noting for this clone: Within the sample, other DNA sequences also encode this same CDR3. The chain combines TRBV19 with TRBJ1-6; no firm D call. Germline V gene sequence: CDR1 LNHDA, CDR2 SQIVND (reference sequence). Trimming pared 5 bases from V and 10 bases from J, leaving 12 bases between. The CDR3 runs to 13 residues. CDR3 sequence: CASSLDLESPLHF. Here the CDR3 DNA reads TGTGCCAGTAGTCTCGACCTGGAGTCACCCCTCCACTTT.

The V and J genes are TRBV11-2 and TRBJ2-3; TRBD2 matches 8 bases. CDR1 and CDR2 (germline): SGHAT, FQNNGV. The CDR3 contains 16 residues. V shed 1 base and J 8 bases; nucleotides not matched to a gene: 11. CDR3 sequence: CASSLGGSSGTPTQYF. For the CDR3, the DNA is TGTGCCAGCAGCTTAGGAGGGAGTAGCGGGACACCTACGCAGTATTTT.

The sample holds one count of this clone. J is TRBJ2-5 and V is TRBV6-5; 8 bases are shared with TRBD1. Germline assignment: CDR1 MNHEY and CDR2 SVGAGI. V gave up 3 bases and J gave up 4 bases; unmatched junction bases: 4. The CDR3 runs to 14 residues. The CDR3 reads CASSYGQGGETQYF. Written as DNA, the CDR3 is TGTGCCAGCAGTTATGGACAGGGTGGAGAGACCCAGTACTTC.

The chain combines TRBV5-4 with TRBJ1-2; D not resolved. Trimming removed 1 base from V and 10 bases from J, with 14 bases in between. The germline gives CDR1 SGHNT, CDR2 YYREEE (reference sequence). The CDR3 has 13 residues. The CDR3 is CASSLWGTGYYTF. The CDR3 nucleotides are TGTGCCAGCAGCTTGTGGGGTACGGGGTACTACACCTTC.